This is a list of T cell receptor beta chains from one sample in a study of shared clonotypes between healthy human individuals. Method: immunoSEQ multiplex PCR; TCRdb's copy keeps in-frame clones and lacks some. This table holds about 700,000 clones, roughly 94% found once. The sequenced sample consisted of naive CD8+ T cells sorted from blood. The receptor source for this set is a man aged 25 to 40 in good health. The CDR3 runs from the conserved cysteine through the conserved F or W. Each record gives: clone size, J gene, D gene, V gene, CDR3 DNA, CDR3 protein. The D gene is left open where the match is weak. The listing skips clone size in some rows; elsewhere it reads once, few, many or a size class.

-	TRBJ1-4	TRBD1	TRBV4-1	TGCGCCACCAAGGGACAGGGGGCCACGGGGGATGAAAAACTGTTTTTT	CATKGQGATGDEKLFF
-	TRBJ2-3	TRBD2	TRBV2	TGTGCCAGCAGTGGGGGGGGAGGATCGGGCAGCACAGATACGCAGTATTTT	CASSGGGGSGSTDTQYF
-	TRBJ2-5	-	TRBV7-2	TGTGCCAGCAGCTCTACTCAGGCGGAGACCCAGTACTTC	CASSSTQAETQYF
-	TRBJ2-7	-	TRBV7-9	TGTGCCAGCAGCCTAGCAGGGATTTTCTACGAGCAGTACTTC	CASSLAGIFYEQYF
-	TRBJ2-7	TRBD1	TRBV7-9	TGTGCCAGCAGCTTGAGTAGGACAGGGGGAGTGTACGAGCAGTACTTC	CASSLSRTGGVYEQYF
-	TRBJ2-7	-	TRBV7-9	TGTGCCAGCAGCTTAGGGGGTTCTTCTTCGTACGAGCAGTACTTC	CASSLGGSSSYEQYF
-	TRBJ2-1	TRBD1	TRBV4-1	TGCGCCAGCAGCCAAGGAGGGACAGGGTACAACAATGAGCAGTTCTTC	CASSQGGTGYNNEQFF
once	TRBJ2-1	TRBD1	TRBV7-6	TGTGCCAGCAGCTTCTCTCCGGGGACAGGGCGGATTGAGCAGTTCTTC	CASSFSPGTGRIEQFF
few	TRBJ2-2	-	TRBV6-5	TGTGCCAGCAGTTACTGGACAAGCGGGGAGCTGTTTTTT	CASSYWTSGELFF
-	TRBJ1-1	-	TRBV18	TGTGCCAGCTCACCAGCGACACCAGAAGCTTTCTTT	CASSPATPEAFF
-	TRBJ2-4	-	TRBV13	TGTGCCAGCAGCTTAGGGTTAGGGGGGAAAAACATTCAGTACTTC	CASSLGLGGKNIQYF
-	TRBJ1-4	TRBD1	TRBV28	TGTGCCAGCAGGCGGACAGGGGATTCGGTTGAAAAACTGTTTTTT	CASRRTGDSVEKLFF
-	TRBJ2-7	-	TRBV29-1	TGCAGCGTTGAATCAGACAGCTACGAGCAGTACTTC	CSVESDSYEQYF
-	TRBJ2-1	-	TRBV28	TGTGCCAGCAGTGCCCGCCCGCGGGACACTTACAATGAGCAGTTCTTC	CASSARPRDTYNEQFF
-	TRBJ2-2	TRBD1	TRBV4-1	TGCGCCAGCAGCCACCGACAGGGTGTTGGCACCGGGGAGCTGTTTTTT	CASSHRQGVGTGELFF
-	TRBJ2-3	TRBD2	TRBV11-2	TGTGCCAGCAGCTTATTAGGGACTAGCGGGAGCACAGATACGCAGTATTTT	CASSLLGTSGSTDTQYF
-	TRBJ1-1	-	TRBV19	TGTGCCAGTAGTACCCTGAGCCGTTCTGAAGCTTTCTTT	CASSTLSRSEAFF
-	TRBJ2-7	-	TRBV9	TGTGCCAGCAGCGTAGGAGGGGGGGGTGATTTACCTTCCTACGAGCAGTACTTC	CASSVGGGGDLPSYEQYF
-	TRBJ2-7	TRBD1	TRBV7-2	TGTGCCAGCAGCATTTGGACAGGCTACGAGCAGTACTTC	CASSIWTGYEQYF
-	TRBJ1-1	-	TRBV27	TGTGCCAGCAGCCCCCGCAGATTGAACACTGAAGCTTTCTTT	CASSPRRLNTEAFF
-	TRBJ1-1	-	TRBV13	TGTGCCAGCTTGAGGCGGACCCTCCGCGTCGGGAACACTGAAGCTTTCTTT	CASLRRTLRVGNTEAFF
many	TRBJ2-5	-	TRBV2	TGTGCCAGCAGTGATTTTGGGGGACAAGAGACCCAGTACTTC	CASSDFGGQETQYF
-	TRBJ1-2	-	TRBV29-1	TGCAGCGTTGTGAAAGGGGCCTATGGCTACACCTTC	CSVVKGAYGYTF
-	TRBJ1-1	-	TRBV7-8	TGTGCCAGCAGCTTTCCCCAGTGGGGGCGCGACACTGAAGCTTTCTTT	CASSFPQWGRDTEAFF
-	TRBJ2-3	-	TRBV19	TGTGCCAGTAGTATGGCCAGGGGAGGAGATACGCAGTATTTT	CASSMARGGDTQYF
-	TRBJ1-2	-	TRBV19	TGTGCCAGTAGTATTGGTTTTAGGGGAGTCGGCGGCTACACCTTC	CASSIGFRGVGGYTF
-	TRBJ1-2	TRBD1	TRBV6-1	TGTGCCAGCAGGCCCAGGGGGCTCCTTAACTATGGCTACACCTTC	CASRPRGLLNYGYTF
-	TRBJ2-1	-	TRBV4-3	TGCGCCAGCAGCCGAGGAGATGTGGGGGACAATGAGCAGTTCTTC	CASSRGDVGDNEQFF
-	TRBJ2-2	-	TRBV9	TGTGCCAGCAGCGTAGGAGAGTACAGCGGGGAGCTGTTTTTT	CASSVGEYSGELFF
-	TRBJ2-5	-	TRBV9	TGTGCCAGCAGCGCGAACCAAGAGACCCAGTACTTC	CASSANQETQYF
-	TRBJ2-7	TRBD1	TRBV5-5	TGTGCCAGCAGCGGCCCGACAGGGTATAAGCAGTACTTC	CASSGPTGYKQYF
-	TRBJ2-1	-	TRBV7-9	TGTGCCAGCAGCTTAGGGGTGGGGGATGAGCAGTTCTTC	CASSLGVGDEQFF
-	TRBJ2-1	TRBD2	TRBV13	TGTGCCAGCAGCCTCGGGGGGAGAAGTGAGCAGTTCTTC	CASSLGGRSEQFF
-	TRBJ1-1	-	TRBV27	TGTGCCAGCAGTTTATCCGGTAGGTACGTGAACACTGAAGCTTTCTTT	CASSLSGRYVNTEAFF
-	TRBJ2-5	-	TRBV7-9	TGTGCCGGAAGAGGGGCAGGGCAAGAGACCCAGTACTTC	CAGRGAGQETQYF
-	TRBJ1-5	-	TRBV27	TGTGCCAGCAGTTCCGACAGCCCGAATCAGCCCCAGCATTTT	CASSSDSPNQPQHF
-	TRBJ2-3	-	TRBV7-9	TGTGCCAGTCACTACCGTAGCACAGATACGCAGTATTTT	CASHYRSTDTQYF
-	TRBJ1-5	-	TRBV27	TGTGCCAGCGGCCCGGGTCCGGGGTTTCTAGATCAGCCCCAGCATTTT	CASGPGPGFLDQPQHF
-	TRBJ1-1	-	TRBV27	TGTGCCAGCAGTTTGAACCCCAAGGGCACTGAAGCTTTCTTT	CASSLNPKGTEAFF
-	TRBJ1-1	-	TRBV7-9	TGTGCCAGCAGCTTAGCCCTATCGGCGAACACTGAAGCTTTCTTT	CASSLALSANTEAFF
-	TRBJ2-7	-	TRBV14	TGTGCCAGCAGGAGCGGTCCCGCCCCCATCTACGAGCAGTACTTC	CASRSGPAPIYEQYF
-	TRBJ2-1	TRBD1	TRBV9	TGTGCCAGCAGCGTAGAGGGACAGGATTATGAGCAGTTCTTC	CASSVEGQDYEQFF
-	TRBJ1-1	-	TRBV29-1	TGCAGCGTTGATTTGGCGGAGAACACTGAAGCTTTCTTT	CSVDLAENTEAFF
-	TRBJ2-7	-	TRBV27	TGTGCCAGCAGTTTAGGAGGCTCCTACGAGCAGTACTTC	CASSLGGSYEQYF
-	TRBJ1-1	-	TRBV9	TGTGCCAGCAGCGCAAAGACCATCCTTGAAGCTTTCTTT	CASSAKTILEAFF
-	TRBJ2-4	TRBD2	TRBV27	TGTGCCAGCAGTGCTGGACTAGCGGGAGGGAGGCACATTCAGTACTTC	CASSAGLAGGRHIQYF
-	TRBJ2-7	TRBD2	TRBV5-4	TGTGCCAGCAGCTTTGGGGGACTAGTCTACGAGCAGTACTTC	CASSFGGLVYEQYF
-	TRBJ2-7	-	TRBV28	TGTGCCAGCAGTCTAGAGGGAAAGGCGACCTACGAGCAGTACTTC	CASSLEGKATYEQYF
-	TRBJ1-4	-	TRBV9	TGTGCCAGCAGCGTAGATAGGGGACCTAATGAAAAACTGTTTTTT	CASSVDRGPNEKLFF
-	TRBJ1-1	TRBD1	TRBV2	TGTGCCAGCAGGGGACAGGGCTCCACTGAAGCTTTCTTT	CASRGQGSTEAFF
-	TRBJ2-6	-	TRBV7-2	TGTGCCAGCAACCCACTAGACTCTGGGGCCAACGTCCTGACTTTC	CASNPLDSGANVLTF
-	TRBJ2-7	TRBD1	TRBV18	TGTGCCAGCTCACCACGGACAGGCGTTGCTTACGAGCAGTACTTC	CASSPRTGVAYEQYF
-	TRBJ2-1	-	TRBV4-1	TGCGCCAGCAGCCAAAGAGACCCGGGCAATGAGCAGTTCTTC	CASSQRDPGNEQFF
-	TRBJ1-5	-	TRBV19	TGTGCCAGTAGTATTATCAGTGGCAGCGATAGCAATCAGCCCCAGCATTTT	CASSIISGSDSNQPQHF
-	TRBJ2-5	TRBD1	TRBV7-9	TGTGCCAGCAGCGGGTTGGGACAGTTTCTCGAGACCCAGTACTTC	CASSGLGQFLETQYF
-	TRBJ2-7	-	TRBV6-1	TGTGCCAGCAGTCACGGGCAGGTCTACGAGCAGTACTTC	CASSHGQVYEQYF